This T cell receptor (beta chain) was documented in a study of blood T cell repertoires in COVID-19. Study at large: Samples representing acute and convalescent COVID-19 were sourced from the United States, Italy and Spain.

Recruits, aged roughly 18 to 95 years, lived in 24 US areas. Cohort allocation depended upon clinical history that participants reported. V lost 4 bases to trimming and J lost 4 bases, with 11 bases between them. There are 13 residues in the CDR3. The V gene's germline CDR1 is SEHNR and CDR2 FQNEAQ (reference sequence). Original processing notes: Estimates of nucleated cell counts were drawn from the amplification of reference gene primers. Assay used: immunoSEQ multiplex PCR; TCRdb lists only in-frame clones, some missing. V and J calls and clone size are given by that table; D and trimming were obtained from the DNA. The table includes around 400,000 clones, 85% to 90% detected once.

The sample consisted of PBMCs or T cells enriched from blood (not recorded which). This receptor was taken from a woman in her twenties or thirties who had recovered from COVID-19. This chain uses TRBV7-9 with TRBJ2-7; D ambiguous. Written as DNA, the CDR3 is TGTGCCAGCAGCTCCCAAAAGCGTTACGAGCAGTACTTC. It yields the protein CASSSQKRYEQYF.